This TCR beta chain was sequenced for a study of blood T cells in healthy people across ages. Healthy individuals of Caucasian origin from Russia, aged roughly 6 to 95, served as donors. The germline gives CDR1 PRHDT, CDR2 FYEKMQ (reference sequence). The V segment lost 4 bases and the J segment 15 bases; nucleotides outside the gene matches: 9. The CDR3 is 12 residues long. For the second PCR, which ran for 7 to 11 cycles, a sample-barcoded 5' primer and a J-beta primer mix were used. MiXCR, run by TCRdb on the 5' RACE reads, gives a single entry per CDR3 protein. This sample carries 1.8 million or so distinct CDR3 sequences, approximately 40% of them seen once, and the ten largest clones take roughly 23%.

The material sequenced was blood. This sequence joins TRBV13 and TRBJ2-1, with 7 bases lining up with TRBD1. The TCR comes from a human donor in good health. The CDR3 DNA reads as TGTGCCAGCAGCTCAATGGACAGGCTGGGGTTCTTC. Translating it yields CASSSMDRLGFF. Looking up the rest from reference TRBV13 and TRBJ2-1 gives the full variable domain: AAGVIQSPRHLIKEKRETATLKCYPIPRHDTVYWYQQGPGQDPQFLISFYEKMQSDKGSIPDRFSAQQFSDYHSELNMSSLELGDSALYFCASSSMDRLGFFGPGTRLTVL.